The sequence of this TCR beta chain was determined in a study of cytomegalovirus exposure and HLA in healthy donors. About the research overall: A preliminary data release comprised 80 million to 95 million unique TCRs obtained from HLA-typed donors.

Germline CDR1 MNHEY, CDR2 SMNVEV (reference sequence). With 2 bases removed from V and 6 bases from J, the gap between germline ends came to 13 bases. CDR3 size: 14 residues. The PCR ran on 60 Vbeta and 13 Jbeta primers. Assay: immunoSEQ multiplex PCR; the TCRdb copy retains only in-frame clones and omits some. Here the sample spans under 200,000 clones, about 85% being singletons. The TCR originated in a man in his forties or fifties in good health and CMV-seronegative. V and J are TRBV27 and TRBJ1-2; the D gene is possibly TRBD1 (5 bases). The sequenced sample consisted of PBMCs. CDR3 nucleotide sequence: TGTGCCAGCAGTTTACAGTCAGGGAATCATGGCTACACCTTC. It encodes CASSLQSGNHGYTF.